This entry lists 28 T cell receptor beta chains sequenced from one sample in a study of shared clonotypes between healthy human individuals (TCRdb year 2020). Receptor libraries were prepared by the immunoSEQ multiplex PCR assay. Drawn from immuneACCESS, this table holds only the in-frame rearrangements with V and J called that TCRdb kept. Clones are partly lost; checked studies trace under half to an unresolved V gene and leave the rest unexplained. This sample gives some 2,100,000 clones in total; approximately 96% of them show up just once. Less than 0.15% of the sample is taken by the ten largest. Sequences were obtained from naive CD4+ T cells sorted from blood. Taken with the paper, the label for cell subset or site translates to: CD45RA+ positively selected. Receptors originate from a man younger than 30 in good health.

As regards this clone: Additional DNA sequences in this sample encode the identical CDR3. The rearrangement links TRBV18 to TRBJ2-7; 7 nucleotides align to TRBD1. The CDR3 has 13 amino acids. Germline V gives CDR1 KGHSH, CDR2 LQKENI. V lost 1 base and J lost 6; bases outside the gene matches: 3. DNA for the CDR3: TGTGCCAGCTCACCACGACAGGGAGTCGAGCAGTACTTC. Protein product: CASSPRQGVEQYF. The whole variable domain, filled in from reference TRBV18 and TRBJ2-7, reads NAGVMQNPRHLVRRRGQEARLRCSPMKGHSHVYWYRQLPEEGLKFMVYLQKENIIDESGMPKERFSAEFPKEGPSILRIQQVVRGDSAAYFCASSPRQGVEQYFGPGTRLTVT.

This rearrangement joins TRBV2 to TRBJ2-5, with 13 bases aligning to TRBD2. Germline V gene lookup returns CDR1 SNHLY and CDR2 FYNNEI. The CDR3 loop spans 17 amino acids. V shed 3 bases, J shed 5 bases, and the junction held 9 bases outside the gene matches. The DNA of the CDR3 is TGTGCCAGCAGTGATGAACTAGCGGGAGGGCCATTGGAGACCCAGTACTTC. Residues: CASSDELAGGPLETQYF.

The chain recombines TRBV19 with TRBJ2-7, with D tentatively TRBD2 (5 bases). The CDR3 sequence is 15 residues long. Germline assignment: CDR1 LNHDA and CDR2 SQIVND (reference sequence). V was pared by 1 base and J by 2 bases, with 12 bases between. In nucleotides, the CDR3 is TGTGCCAGTAGTATAGGAGGCAGGAGGCCCTACGAGCAGTACTTC. Amino acids: CASSIGGRRPYEQYF.

This rearrangement joins TRBV25-1 to TRBJ1-1; weak D call: TRBD1 (6 bases). CDR1 and CDR2 (germline): MGHDK, SYGVNS. V lost 1 base to trimming and J lost 1 base, with 10 bases between them. CDR3 size: 15 residues. The CDR3 protein is CASSELGQPNTEAFF. The CDR3 coding sequence is TGTGCCAGCAGTGAATTAGGACAGCCGAACACTGAAGCTTTCTTT.

This chain links TRBV11-3 with TRBJ1-2, with a weak D call TRBD1 (5 bases). V was shortened by 4 bases and J by 2 bases, with 17 bases between the two germline ends. CDR3 length: 16 amino acids. Germline lookup yields CDR1 SGHNT and CDR2 YENEEA. CDR3 protein: CASSSAPGTGNYGYTF. The CDR3 DNA reads TGTGCCAGCAGCTCTGCGCCCGGGACGGGGAACTATGGCTACACCTTC.

The chain links TRBV10-1 to TRBJ2-3, with 9 bases matching TRBD1. Germline loops: CDR1 WNHNN, CDR2 SYGVQD (reference sequence). The ends lost 4 bases at V and 0 bases at J; junction bases unmatched: 8. The CDR3 is 17 amino acids. CDR3 amino acids: CASSALGTGTSTDTQYF. The CDR3 DNA follows: TGCGCCAGCAGTGCCCTAGGGACAGGGACCAGCACAGATACGCAGTATTTT.

This clone was seen only once. The chain couples TRBV7-2 to TRBJ2-4; a possible D gene is TRBD1 (5 bases). Trimming shortened V by 4 bases and J by 0 bases, and 13 bases separated the two germline ends. This CDR3 is built from 16 residues. CDR1 and CDR2 from the germline V gene are SGHTA and FQGNSA. CDR3 protein: CASSSDSSLAKNIQYF. The CDR3 DNA follows: TGTGCCAGCAGCTCCGACAGTTCCCTAGCCAAAAACATTCAGTACTTC.

This chain links TRBV7-2 with TRBJ2-2; D may be TRBD2 (5 bases). The V gene's germline CDR1 is SGHTA and CDR2 FQGNSA. Trimming removed 6 bases at V and 2 bases at J, with 10 bases between. The CDR3 loop spans 14 amino acids. The CDR3 loop is CASSYGLNTGELFF. The CDR3 DNA reads TGTGCCAGCAGTTACGGACTCAACACCGGGGAGCTGTTTTTT.

This clone was seen just once. V gene TRBV28 combines with J gene TRBJ1-3, with D tentatively TRBD1 (5 bases). From germline, CDR1 is MDHEN and CDR2 SYDVKM. Trimming removed 8 bases from V and 4 bases from J, with 18 bases in between. The CDR3 sequence is 15 residues long. CDR3 region: CASSIDSLGGNTIYF. The CDR3 region has the DNA TGTGCCAGCTCCATTGACAGTCTCGGGGGAAACACCATATATTTT.

The chain couples TRBV7-2 to TRBJ1-2; possible D gene TRBD1, 5 bases. Trimming took off 5 bases at V and 3 bases at J, with 13 bases between the two ends. From germline, CDR1 is SGHTA and CDR2 FQGNSA. The CDR3 consists of 14 residues. The CDR3 sequence is CASSPSTEHYGYTF. The CDR3 coding sequence is TGTGCCAGCAGCCCCTCGACAGAGCACTATGGCTACACCTTC.

The chain has TRBV5-5 and TRBJ1-1; D remains unclear. Between the trimmed V and J ends, which lost 5 bases and 6 bases, there was a span of 11 bases. CDR1 and CDR2 (germline): SGHKS, YYEKEE (reference sequence). This CDR3 has 12 residues. As DNA, the CDR3 is TGTGCCAGCAGTGAAAGGCCCCCTGAAGCTTTCTTT. Amino acid sequence: CASSERPPEAFF.

The J gene is TRBJ2-6, the V gene TRBV7-2, with 7 nucleotides matching TRBD2. Germline V gene lookup returns CDR1 SGHTA and CDR2 FQGNSA. The junction had 5 bases not matched to a gene; V was cut back by 4 bases and J by 2 bases. The CDR3 contains 16 residues. CDR3 DNA: TGTGCCAGCAGCTCGTCGGGGGGAGCTGGGGCCAACGTCCTGACTTTC. Its translation is CASSSSGGAGANVLTF.

As for this clone: Other nucleotide sequences in the sample specify the same CDR3. The chain is built from TRBV5-5 and TRBJ2-7; D might be TRBD1 or TRBD2, each matching 5 bases. The V gene's germline CDR1 is SGHKS and CDR2 YYEKEE (reference sequence). This CDR3 contains 14 residues. Between the trimmed V and J ends, which lost 0 bases and 1 base, there was a span of 8 bases. Here the CDR3 DNA reads TGTGCCAGCAGCTTGGAGGGACCATCCTACGAGCAGTACTTC. It yields the protein CASSLEGPSYEQYF.

In regard to this clone: The sample has other DNA sequences that encode this CDR3 too. The chain recombines TRBV11-2 with TRBJ2-2; 9 bases line up with TRBD2. CDR1 SGHAT and CDR2 FQNNGV come from the germline V gene. This CDR3 has 15 amino acids. V shed 3 bases and J 1 base; nucleotides not matched to a gene: 0. The CDR3 nucleotides read TGTGCCAGCAGCTTTAGCGGGAGGAACACCGGGGAGCTGTTTTTT. Protein product: CASSFSGRNTGELFF.

This sequence joins TRBV7-9 and TRBJ1-1, with TRBD1 as a possible D gene (5 bases). From germline, CDR1 is SEHNR and CDR2 FQNEAQ (reference sequence). The CDR3 extends over 12 amino acids. Trimming removed 2 bases at V and 8 bases at J, with 9 bases between. CDR3 DNA sequence: TGTGCCAGCAGCTTAACCGACAGAGAAGCTTTCTTT. The encoded protein is CASSLTDREAFF.

The chain is built from TRBV6-5 and TRBJ2-1; 7 bases line up with TRBD2. CDR3 length: 12 residues. Germline CDR1 and CDR2: MNHEY and SVGAGI. V shed 7 bases and J 10 bases; nucleotides not matched to a gene: 7. The CDR3 DNA is TGTGCCAGCATGGGGGGAGGGAGAGAGCAGTTCTTC. It specifies CASMGGGREQFF.

The chain carries TRBV5-1 and TRBJ2-7; 8 bases match TRBD1. Germline V gives CDR1 SGHRS, CDR2 YFSETQ. The CDR3 consists of 15 residues. V shed 4 bases, J shed 0 bases, and the junction held 6 bases outside the gene matches. CDR3: CASSAPGGGSYEQYF. Here the CDR3 DNA reads TGCGCCAGCAGCGCCCCAGGGGGCGGCTCCTACGAGCAGTACTTC.

This chain links TRBV5-6 with TRBJ1-1; D not resolved. The CDR3 is 13 amino acids. V lost 0 bases, J lost 5 bases, and 8 bases lay in between. Germline values: CDR1 SGHDT, CDR2 YYEEEE. Here the CDR3 DNA reads TGTGCCAGCAGCTTGGGGGCCTGGACTGAAGCTTTCTTT. This gives the protein CASSLGAWTEAFF.

The rearrangement uses TRBV2 and TRBJ2-2; TRBD1 is a possible D gene (5 bases). The CDR3 spans 14 residues. Trimming took off 7 bases at V and 5 bases at J, with 14 bases between the two ends. The germline V gene has CDR1 SNHLY and CDR2 FYNNEI. CDR3 nucleotide sequence: TGTGCCAGCATACTCGCAGGGCGGACCGGGGAGCTGTTTTTT. Protein sequence: CASILAGRTGELFF.

The rearrangement links TRBV4-3 to TRBJ1-4, with 9 bases aligning to TRBD1. Germline lookup yields CDR1 LGHNA and CDR2 YSLEER. V gave up 4 bases and J gave up 3 bases; unmatched junction bases: 18. The CDR3 sequence is 20 residues long. The CDR3 DNA reads as TGCGCCAGCAGCCCCGCTGGGGGGACAGGGCGAGAGGTGGCTAATGAAAAACTGTTTTTT. Translating it yields CASSPAGGTGREVANEKLFF.

This clone has just one count. The CDR3 here is CASSLGQNIRSDGYTF. In nucleotides, the CDR3 is TGCGCCAGCAGCTTGGGACAGAACATTCGAAGTGATGGCTACACCTTC. The V and J genes are TRBV5-1 and TRBJ1-2; tentative D call: TRBD1 (5 bases). The CDR3 is made up of 16 amino acids. The germline V and J ends were trimmed by 0 bases and 6 bases, with 18 bases remaining between them. The germline CDR1 and CDR2 sequences are SGHRS and YFSETQ.

The chain is built from TRBV27 and TRBJ2-5; D gene unclear. The CDR3 runs 17 residues. The germline CDR1 and CDR2 sequences are MNHEY and SMNVEV (reference sequence). V lost 3 bases and J 5 bases, leaving 22 bases between the germline ends. Here the CDR3 reads CASSFKFPQLRSETQYF. The DNA of the CDR3 is TGTGCCAGCAGTTTTAAGTTCCCCCAGCTGCGTTCGGAGACCCAGTACTTC.

This clone showed up just a few times. V is TRBV6-6 and J is TRBJ2-7; D is possibly TRBD2 (6 bases). The CDR3 has 13 amino acids. V lost 8 bases and J lost 3, with 14 bases in between. Germline values: CDR1 MNHNY, CDR2 SVGAGI (reference sequence). CDR3 residues: CASRTQEGYEQYF. DNA for the CDR3: TGTGCCAGCCGTACTCAGGAGGGCTACGAGCAGTACTTC.

The CDR3 protein is CASSLLGYEQYF. The CDR3 coding sequence is TGTGCCAGCAGCTTATTGGGTTACGAGCAGTACTTC. V usage is TRBV7-6 and J usage is TRBJ2-7, with no clear D. This CDR3 comprises 12 residues. Trimming removed 2 bases from V and 4 bases from J, with 6 bases in between. The germline V gene has CDR1 SGHVS and CDR2 FNYEAQ.

This clone showed up just once. V gene TRBV27 combines with J gene TRBJ1-1; maybe TRBD1 (6 bases). The CDR3 has 14 amino acids. Trimming left V 6 bases short and J 4 bases short, with 15 bases between. Germline lookup yields CDR1 MNHEY and CDR2 SMNVEV (reference sequence). CDR3 sequence (DNA): TGTGCCAGCAGACAAAACAGGGAAGGCACTGAAGCTTTCTTT. Its translation: CASRQNREGTEAFF.

This chain connects TRBV10-3 to TRBJ2-3, with 13 bases that match TRBD2. Per germline, CDR1 ENHRY and CDR2 SYGVKD. The CDR3 sequence is 16 residues long. The junction had 3 bases not matched to a gene; V was cut back by 2 bases and J by 4 bases. CDR3 sequence (DNA): TGTGCCATCAGTGAGGGACTAGCGGGGGTCTCAGATACGCAGTATTTT. This sequence encodes CAISEGLAGVSDTQYF.

The rearrangement links TRBV28 to TRBJ2-5; 8 bases map to TRBD2. CDR3 size: 15 residues. V was clipped by 7 bases and J by 0 bases; unmatched bases: 7. Germline V gene sequence: CDR1 MDHEN, CDR2 SYDVKM. CDR3 nucleotides: TGTGCCAGCAAAGCGGGGGCCGGGCACCAAGAGACCCAGTACTTC. Its protein is CASKAGAGHQETQYF.

This clone was seen once. This sequence joins TRBV10-3 and TRBJ2-2; D possibly uses TRBD1 or TRBD2 (5 bases each). CDR1 is ENHRY and CDR2 is SYGVKD in the germline V gene. The CDR3 consists of 15 residues. Trimming pared 0 bases from V and 5 bases from J, leaving 10 bases between. The CDR3 DNA reads as TGTGCCATCAGTGAGTCAAGGGGAGAAACCGGGGAGCTGTTTTTT. It specifies CAISESRGETGELFF.